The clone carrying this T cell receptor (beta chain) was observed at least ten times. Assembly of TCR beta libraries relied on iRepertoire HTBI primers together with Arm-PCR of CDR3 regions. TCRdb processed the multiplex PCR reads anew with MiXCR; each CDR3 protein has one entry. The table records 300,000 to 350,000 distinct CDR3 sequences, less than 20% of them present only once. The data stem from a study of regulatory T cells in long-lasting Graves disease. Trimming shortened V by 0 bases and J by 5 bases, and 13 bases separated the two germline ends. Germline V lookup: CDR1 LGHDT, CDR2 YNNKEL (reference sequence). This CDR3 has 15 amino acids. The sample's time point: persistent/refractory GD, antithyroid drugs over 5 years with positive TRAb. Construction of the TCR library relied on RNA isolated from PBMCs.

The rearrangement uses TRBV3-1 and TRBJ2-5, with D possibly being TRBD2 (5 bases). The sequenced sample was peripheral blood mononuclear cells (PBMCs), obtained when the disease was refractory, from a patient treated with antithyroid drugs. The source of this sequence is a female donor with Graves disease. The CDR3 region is CASSQEVAGRETQYF. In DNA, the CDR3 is TGTGCCAGCAGCCAAGAAGTGGCGGGTAGGGAGACCCAGTACTTC.